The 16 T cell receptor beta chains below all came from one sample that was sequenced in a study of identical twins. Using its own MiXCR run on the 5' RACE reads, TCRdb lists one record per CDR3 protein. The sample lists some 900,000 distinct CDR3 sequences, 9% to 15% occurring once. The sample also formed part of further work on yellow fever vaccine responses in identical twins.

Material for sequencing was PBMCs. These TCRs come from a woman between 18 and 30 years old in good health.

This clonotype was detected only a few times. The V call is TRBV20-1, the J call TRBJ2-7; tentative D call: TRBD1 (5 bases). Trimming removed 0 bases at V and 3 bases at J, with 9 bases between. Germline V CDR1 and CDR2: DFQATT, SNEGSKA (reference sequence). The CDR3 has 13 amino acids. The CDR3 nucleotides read TGCAGTGCTAGAGATTCGGACAACTACGAGCAGTACTTC. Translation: CSARDSDNYEQYF.

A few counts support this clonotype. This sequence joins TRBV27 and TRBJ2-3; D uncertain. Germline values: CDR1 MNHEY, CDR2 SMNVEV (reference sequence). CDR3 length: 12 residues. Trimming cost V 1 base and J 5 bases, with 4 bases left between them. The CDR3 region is CASSLFGDTQYF. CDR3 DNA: TGTGCCAGCAGTTTATTTGGAGATACGCAGTATTTT.

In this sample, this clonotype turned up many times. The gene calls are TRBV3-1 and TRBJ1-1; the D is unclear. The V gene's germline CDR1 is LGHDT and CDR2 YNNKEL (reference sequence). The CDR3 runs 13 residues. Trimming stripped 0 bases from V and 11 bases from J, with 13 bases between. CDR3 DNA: TGTGCCAGCAGCCAAGATCACGGGGTTGGGGCTTTCTTT. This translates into CASSQDHGVGAFF.

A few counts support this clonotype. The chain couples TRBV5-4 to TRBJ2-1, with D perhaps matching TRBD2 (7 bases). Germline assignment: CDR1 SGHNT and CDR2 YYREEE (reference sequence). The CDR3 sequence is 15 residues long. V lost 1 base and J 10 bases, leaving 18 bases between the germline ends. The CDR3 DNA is TGTGCCAGCAGCTTGCGGGCGGGGGCCTCCAAGGAGCAGTTCTTC. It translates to CASSLRAGASKEQFF. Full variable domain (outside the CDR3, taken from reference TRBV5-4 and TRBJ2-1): ETGVTQSPTHLIKTRGQQVTLRCSSQSGHNTVSWYQQALGQGPQFIFQYYREEENGRGNFPPRFSGLQFPNYSSELNVNALELDDSALYLCASSLRAGASKEQFFGPGTRLTVL.

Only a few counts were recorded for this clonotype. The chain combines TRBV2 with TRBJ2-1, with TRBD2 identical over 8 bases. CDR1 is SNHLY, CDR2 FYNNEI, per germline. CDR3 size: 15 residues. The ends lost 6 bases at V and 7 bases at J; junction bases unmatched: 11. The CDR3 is CASRRQGGGSNEQFF. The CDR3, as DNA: TGTGCCAGCAGGAGGCAGGGCGGGGGGTCGAATGAGCAGTTCTTC. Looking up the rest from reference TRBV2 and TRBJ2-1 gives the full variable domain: EPEVTQTPSHQVTQMGQEVILRCVPISNHLYFYWYRQILGQKVEFLVSFYNNEISEKSEIFDDQFSVERPDGSNFTLKIRSTKLEDSAMYFCASRRQGGGSNEQFFGPGTRLTVL.

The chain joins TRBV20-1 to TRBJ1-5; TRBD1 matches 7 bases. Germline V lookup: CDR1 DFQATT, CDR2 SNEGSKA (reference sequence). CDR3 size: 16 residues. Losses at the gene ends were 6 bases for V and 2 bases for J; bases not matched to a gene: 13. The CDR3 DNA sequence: TGCAGTGCCGAGACCTACAGGGGAGAGGGCAATCAGCCCCAGCATTTT. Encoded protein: CSAETYRGEGNQPQHF.

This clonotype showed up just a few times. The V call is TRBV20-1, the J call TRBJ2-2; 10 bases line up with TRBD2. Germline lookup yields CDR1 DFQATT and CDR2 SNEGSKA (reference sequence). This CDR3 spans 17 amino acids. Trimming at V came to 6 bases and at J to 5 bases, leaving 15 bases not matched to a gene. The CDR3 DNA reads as TGCAGTGCCGCGGAACGTGAGCGGGGGGGCAGGACCGGGGAGCTGTTTTTT. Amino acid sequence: CSAAERERGGRTGELFF.

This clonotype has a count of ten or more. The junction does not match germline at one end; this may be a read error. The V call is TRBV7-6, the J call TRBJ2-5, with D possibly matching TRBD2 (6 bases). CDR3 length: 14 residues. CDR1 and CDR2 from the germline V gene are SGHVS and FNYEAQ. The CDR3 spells CASSLAVGQETQYF. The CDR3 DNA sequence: TGTGCCAGCAGTTTAGCGGTGGGACAAGAGACCCAGTACTTC. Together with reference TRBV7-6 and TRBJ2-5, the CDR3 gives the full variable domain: GAGVSQSPRYKVTKRGQDVALRCDPISGHVSLYWYRQALGQGPEFLTYFNYEAQQDKSGLPNDRFSAERPEGSISTLTIQRTEQRDSAMYRCASSLAVGQETQYFGPGTRLLVL.

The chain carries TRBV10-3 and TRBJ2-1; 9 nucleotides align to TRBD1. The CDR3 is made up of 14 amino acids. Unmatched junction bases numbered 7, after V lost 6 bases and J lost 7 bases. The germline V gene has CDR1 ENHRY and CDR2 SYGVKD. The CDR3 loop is CAISSGTGINEQFF. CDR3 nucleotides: TGTGCCATCAGCTCCGGGACAGGGATAAATGAGCAGTTCTTC.

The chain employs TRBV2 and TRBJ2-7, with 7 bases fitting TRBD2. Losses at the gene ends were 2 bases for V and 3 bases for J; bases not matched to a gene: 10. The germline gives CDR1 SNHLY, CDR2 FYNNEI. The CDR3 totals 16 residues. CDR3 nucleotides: TGTGCCAGCAGTGAAAGAGGCGGGGGTAGGTTCTACGAGCAGTACTTC. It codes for CASSERGGGRFYEQYF.

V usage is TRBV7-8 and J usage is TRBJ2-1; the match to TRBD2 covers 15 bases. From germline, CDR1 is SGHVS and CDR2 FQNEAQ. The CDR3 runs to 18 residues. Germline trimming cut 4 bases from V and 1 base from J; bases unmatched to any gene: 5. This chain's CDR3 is CASSSGLAGGVSYNEQFF. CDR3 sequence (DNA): TGTGCCAGCAGCTCGGGACTAGCGGGGGGAGTGTCCTACAATGAGCAGTTCTTC.

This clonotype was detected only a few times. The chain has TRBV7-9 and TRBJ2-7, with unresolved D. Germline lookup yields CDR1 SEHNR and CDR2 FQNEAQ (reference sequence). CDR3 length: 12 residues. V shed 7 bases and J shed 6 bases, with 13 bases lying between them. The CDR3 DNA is TGTGCCAGCACCGATCCCCCCGTCGAGCAGTACTTC. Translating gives CASTDPPVEQYF.

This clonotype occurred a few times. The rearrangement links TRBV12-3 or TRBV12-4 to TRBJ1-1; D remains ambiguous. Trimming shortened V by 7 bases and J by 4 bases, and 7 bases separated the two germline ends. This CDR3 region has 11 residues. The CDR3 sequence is CASTRFTEAFF. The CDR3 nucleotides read TGTGCCAGCACTCGTTTCACTGAAGCTTTCTTT.

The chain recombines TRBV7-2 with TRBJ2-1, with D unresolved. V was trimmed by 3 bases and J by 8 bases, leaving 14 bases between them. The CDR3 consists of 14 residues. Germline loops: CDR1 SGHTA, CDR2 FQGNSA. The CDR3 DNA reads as TGTGCCAGCAGCTTGACCACCGTTCGGGATGAGCAGTTCTTC. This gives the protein CASSLTTVRDEQFF. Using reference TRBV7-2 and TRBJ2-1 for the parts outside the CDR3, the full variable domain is GAGVSQSPSNKVTEKGKDVELRCDPISGHTALYWYRQSLGQGLEFLIYFQGNSAPDKSGLPSDRFSAERTGGSVSTLTIQRTQQEDSAVYLCASSLTTVRDEQFFGPGTRLTVL.

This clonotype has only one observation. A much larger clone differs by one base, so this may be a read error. CDR3 in amino acids: CASSTRISGTDTQYF. CDR3 in DNA: TGTGCCAGCAGTACCCGGATTAGCGGGACAGATACGCAGTATTTT. The chain recombines TRBV12-3 or TRBV12-4 with TRBJ2-3, with 7 bases identical to TRBD2. The CDR3 covers 15 residues. V gave up 5 bases and J gave up 3 bases; unmatched junction bases: 8.

In nucleotides, the CDR3 is TGTGCCAGCAGTTACTCCCTAGTGGGAGTCGTTGAGACCCAGTACTTC. Its protein product is CASSYSLVGVVETQYF. The chain is built from TRBV6-7 and TRBJ2-5, with D possibly TRBD2 on 5 matching bases. TRBV6-7 is reported as an ORF; its role is uncertain. This CDR3 contains 16 residues. The ends were cut back, 0 bases at V and 5 bases at J, with 16 bases in the middle.